This record looks at one T cell receptor beta chain sequence and its context. Source study methods: Estimated nucleated cell counts came from reference gene primer amplification. Using immunoSEQ multiplex PCR, the repertoire was profiled, and TCRdb retains in-frame clones only, with some absent. V and J calls and clone size are those listed in that table; D and trimming were worked out from the DNA. The data hold some 26,000 clones, with 82% observed a single time. This sample is drawn from a study of blood T cell repertoires in COVID-19. Study-level background: Sites across the United States, Italy and Spain contributed samples from acute and convalescent COVID-19. The cDNA or gDNA used as material had been derived from T cells, B-cell-depleted T cells, or PBMCs.

CDR1 KGHSH and CDR2 LQKENI come from the germline V gene. The CDR3 is made up of 13 amino acids. V was cut by 0 bases and J by 9 bases, with 11 bases left in between. The rearrangement uses TRBV18 and TRBJ2-5, with D hard to call. Sequenced material: peripheral blood. The receptor was derived from a man older than 75 with active or convalescent COVID-19. The chain's CDR3 is CASSPPATGAQYF. For the CDR3, the DNA is TGTGCCAGCTCACCACCCGCAACGGGTGCCCAGTACTTC.